This T cell receptor (beta chain) derives from a study of T cells in Graves' hyperthyroidism and ophthalmopathy. Findings and limits, study-wide: Most thyroid clonotypes with frequency above 0.001 were detected in blood.

TCR beta CDR3 sequences were amplified from RNA transcripts. During a first-round RT-PCR of the TCR CDR3, the HTBI primer set was used. TCRdb independently ran MiXCR on the multiplex PCR reads; one entry per CDR3 protein. Here the sample spans roughly 550,000 distinct CDR3 sequences, roughly a sixth being singletons. Each person with ophthalmopathy scored at least 3 on the Clinical Activity Score, reached NOSPECS grade 4 or higher, and had been ill under 3 months. This clonotype was observed at least ten times. Its specificity is not known. The V end lost 6 bases, the J end lost 10 bases, and 12 bases lay between the germline ends. The CDR3 totals 11 residues. Germline lookup yields CDR1 MDHEN and CDR2 SYDVKM.

The sample was blood. The V gene is TRBV28, the J gene TRBJ2-5; the D is unclear. The receptor was derived from a woman aged 25 to 39 with Graves' ophthalmopathy. This chain's CDR3 is CASSRLSVQYF. The CDR3 DNA reads TGTGCCAGCAGCCGGCTTTCTGTCCAGTACTTC.